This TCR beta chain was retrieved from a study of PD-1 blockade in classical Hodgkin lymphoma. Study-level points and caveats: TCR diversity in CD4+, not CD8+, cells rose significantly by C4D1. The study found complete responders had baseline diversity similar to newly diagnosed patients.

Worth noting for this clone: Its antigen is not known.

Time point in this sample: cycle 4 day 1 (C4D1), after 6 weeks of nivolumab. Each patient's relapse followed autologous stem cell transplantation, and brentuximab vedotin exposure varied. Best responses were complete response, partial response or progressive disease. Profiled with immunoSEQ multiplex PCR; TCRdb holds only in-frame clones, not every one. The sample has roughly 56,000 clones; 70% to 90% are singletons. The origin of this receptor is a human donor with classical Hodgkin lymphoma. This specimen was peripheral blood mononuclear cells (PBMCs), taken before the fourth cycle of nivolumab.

The CDR3 is CSASASGEQYF. The CDR3 DNA reads as TGCAGCGCCTCCGCTTCCGGCGAGCAGTACTTC. The chain is built from TRBV29-1 and TRBJ2-7; D call uncertain. The CDR3 runs to 11 residues. V lost 7 bases and J lost 6, with 13 bases in between. The germline V gene has CDR1 SQVTM and CDR2 ANQGSEA.